A selection of T cell receptor beta chains follows, all from one sample in a study of T cell changes during pregnancy in multiple sclerosis. Measured with immunoSEQ multiplex PCR; TCRdb has only the in-frame clones, and not every one. The table shows approximately 100,000 clones, with roughly nine tenths occurring only once. Material: peripheral blood, obtained in the second trimester of pregnancy. All receptors derive from a female donor with multiple sclerosis, enrolled in a pregnancy study. Each CDR3 is given with its conserved first and last residue. A D gene is named only where the DNA matches it firmly. Not every row has a clone size; where given, it reads once, few, many or a size class.

abundance	d_gene	v_gene	j_gene	CDR3nt	CDR3aa
few	TRBD1	TRBV10-1	TRBJ1-2	TGCGCCAGGGAGGACAGGGCGGACGGCTACACCTTC	CAREDRADGYTF
once	TRBD2	TRBV7-6	TRBJ2-1	TGTGCCAGCAGCTGGGGACTAGCGGGCAACAATGAGCAGTTCTTC	CASSWGLAGNNEQFF
NA	TRBD1	TRBV30	TRBJ1-1	TGTGCCTGGAGTGTGGGACAGGGGAGCACTGAAGCTTTCTTT	CAWSVGQGSTEAFF
NA	NA	TRBV18	TRBJ1-5	TGTGCCAGCTCACCGGACAGAGGGAATCAGCCCCAGCATTTT	CASSPDRGNQPQHF
NA	NA	TRBV2	TRBJ1-6	TGTGCCAGCAGGGGACACGGGGACTATAATTCACCCCTCCACTTT	CASRGHGDYNSPLHF
NA	TRBD1	TRBV19	TRBJ2-1	TGTGCCAGTAGCCCGACAGGGGGGGTCAATGAGCAGTTCTTC	CASSPTGGVNEQFF
NA	NA	TRBV19	TRBJ2-3	TGTGCCAGTAGTATGCTGGCGGCGCCCACAGATACGCAGTATTTT	CASSMLAAPTDTQYF
NA	NA	TRBV29-1	TRBJ2-2	TGCAGCGTTGCGGCGGGGCCGAACACCGGGGAGCTGTTTTTT	CSVAAGPNTGELFF
once	TRBD1	TRBV29-1	TRBJ2-2	TGCAGCGTTGGCCCCGGGACAGAGACGAACACCGGGGAGCTGTTTTTT	CSVGPGTETNTGELFF
NA	NA	TRBV28	TRBJ1-5	TGTGCCAGCAACTCACAGGGACAGCCCCAGCATTTT	CASNSQGQPQHF
NA	TRBD2	TRBV27	TRBJ2-3	TGTGCCAGCAGTTTATCGTCCGGTCCCCGAGCCCTAGCGGGGGGCACAGATACGCAGTATTTT	CASSLSSGPRALAGGTDTQYF
few	NA	TRBV28	TRBJ1-1	TGTGCCAGCACTCCAGGTTGGACTGAAGCTTTCTTT	CASTPGWTEAFF
NA	TRBD2	TRBV7-6	TRBJ2-1	TGTGCCAGCAGCTTGGACGGGGGGGAGTACAATGAGCAGTTCTTC	CASSLDGGEYNEQFF
NA	TRBD1	TRBV15	TRBJ2-7	TGTGCCACCAGCGGGGACAGGGAACGACGTTCCTACGAGCAGTACTTC	CATSGDRERRSYEQYF
NA	TRBD2	TRBV6-1	TRBJ2-1	TGTGCCACCAAGGGACTAGCGGCTTACAATGAGCAGTTCTTC	CATKGLAAYNEQFF
NA	NA	TRBV30	TRBJ2-3	TGTGCCTGGAGTGTAAATCCTCCCAGTGCGGGGCGGATGGATACGCAGTATTTT	CAWSVNPPSAGRMDTQYF
NA	NA	TRBV5-4	TRBJ2-7	TGTGCCAGCAGCTTACGACCGGGACTTCTCTCCTACGAGCAGTACTTC	CASSLRPGLLSYEQYF
NA	TRBD1	TRBV30	TRBJ1-6	TGTGCCTGGAGTGTACATGCCGGACAGGGGAATTCACCCCTCCACTTT	CAWSVHAGQGNSPLHF
once	NA	TRBV15	TRBJ2-1	TGTGCCACCAGCAGGTCTCTAGGTTTCTACAATGAGCAGTTCTTC	CATSRSLGFYNEQFF
NA	NA	TRBV11-2	TRBJ2-5	TGTGCCAGCAGCTTAGGGATAGCACTACGCGGAAAGAAAGAGACCCAGTACTTC	CASSLGIALRGKKETQYF
NA	TRBD1	TRBV29-1	TRBJ1-2	TGCAGCGTCGCGAAAGGGACAGGGATTGATGGCTACACCTTC	CSVAKGTGIDGYTF
NA	TRBD1	TRBV5-4	TRBJ2-1	TGTGCCAGCAGCACCGGACAGGACTCTCATGAGCAGTTCTTC	CASSTGQDSHEQFF
NA	TRBD2	TRBV6-1	TRBJ2-2	TGTGCCAGCGCCCCTAGCGGGGCTGACACCGGGGAGCTGTTTTTT	CASAPSGADTGELFF
NA	TRBD2	TRBV5-1	TRBJ2-5	TGCGCCAGCAGCGCAGGACTAGCTGTTGAGACCCAGTACTTC	CASSAGLAVETQYF
NA	NA	TRBV6-6	TRBJ1-2	TGTGCCAGCAGTTACTGGCTCGGACAGAAGGATGGCTACACCTTC	CASSYWLGQKDGYTF
NA	TRBD1	TRBV10-2	TRBJ2-2	TGCGCCAGCAGAACGACCGGGACAGGTGAAAAGGAGCTGTTTTTT	CASRTTGTGEKELFF
NA	TRBD2	TRBV5-1	TRBJ2-5	TGCGCCAGCAGCTTGGCCACGGGGAGGGGACCCCAAGAGACCCAGTACTTC	CASSLATGRGPQETQYF
NA	TRBD2	TRBV7-9	TRBJ2-7	TGTGCCAGCAGCTTCTCGGGACTAGCGGGAGTCGAGCAGTACTTC	CASSFSGLAGVEQYF
NA	NA	TRBV7-9	TRBJ2-7	TGTGCCAGCAGCTTTAGGGGGAATTTCTACGAGCAGTACTTC	CASSFRGNFYEQYF
NA	TRBD2	TRBV9	TRBJ2-7	TGTGCCAGCAGCGTCGGACTAGCGGACGCCTACGAGCAGTACTTC	CASSVGLADAYEQYF
NA	TRBD2	TRBV7-2	TRBJ2-1	TGTGCCAGCAGCTTAGTCCCTTTAGCGGGAGGGGTCAATGAGCAGTTCTTC	CASSLVPLAGGVNEQFF
NA	TRBD1	TRBV5-1	TRBJ1-4	TGCGCCAGCAGCTTGACCGGGACAGGGCAGGAGGAAAAACTGTTTTTT	CASSLTGTGQEEKLFF
NA	TRBD2	TRBV11-3	TRBJ2-1	TGTGCCAGCAGCCGGGGGGGGTCATTCAATGAGCAGTTCTTC	CASSRGGSFNEQFF
NA	NA	TRBV10-1	TRBJ2-1	TGCGCCAGCAGCGGGACAAACTCCTACAATGAGCAGTTCTTC	CASSGTNSYNEQFF
once	TRBD2	TRBV18	TRBJ2-3	TGTGCCAGCTCGAAGCGGGAGAACACAGATACGCAGTATTTT	CASSKRENTDTQYF
NA	TRBD2	TRBV6-1	TRBJ2-3	TGTGCCAGCAGTGTTTCTAGCGGGAGTCGGACAGATACGCAGTATTTT	CASSVSSGSRTDTQYF
NA	TRBD2	TRBV5-4	TRBJ2-5	TGTGCCAGCACTCCGGGGGGGGGACAAGAGACCCAGTACTTC	CASTPGGGQETQYF
NA	TRBD2	TRBV14	TRBJ2-3	TGTGCCAGCAGCCCGTTTAGACTAGCGGGGATCACAGATACGCAGTATTTT	CASSPFRLAGITDTQYF
NA	NA	TRBV28	TRBJ2-7	TGTGCCAGCAGAACAGGGTACGAGCAGTACTTC	CASRTGYEQYF
NA	TRBD1	TRBV2	TRBJ1-6	TGTGCCAGCAAGGCGACAGGGGGAAAGAATTCACCCCTCCACTTT	CASKATGGKNSPLHF
once	NA	TRBV28	TRBJ1-2	TGTGCCAGCGTAACAGGGAACTATGGCTACACCTTC	CASVTGNYGYTF
NA	TRBD1	TRBV14	TRBJ1-4	TGTGCCAGCAGTCTTACACAGGGGACAACTAATGAAAAACTGTTTTTT	CASSLTQGTTNEKLFF
NA	TRBD1	TRBV30	TRBJ2-7	TGTGCCTGGAGCCAGGGGGCCTACGAGCAGTACTTC	CAWSQGAYEQYF
NA	NA	TRBV7-8	TRBJ1-1	TGTGCCAGCAGCGACCCCGGGGGGAGGAACACTGAAGCTTTCTTT	CASSDPGGRNTEAFF
few	NA	TRBV18	TRBJ1-5	TGTGCCAGCTCAAGAACAGGGTCAGTGGACCAGCCCCAGCATTTT	CASSRTGSVDQPQHF
NA	TRBD2	TRBV19	TRBJ2-1	TGTGCCAGTAGCCTACCGGGACTAGCGGGAGAAACCAATGAGCAGTTCTTC	CASSLPGLAGETNEQFF